This TCR beta chain originates from a study of blood T cell repertoires in COVID-19. Overall study: Some COVID-19 samples were acute and others convalescent; all came from the United States, Italy and Spain. T cells, B-cell-depleted T cells, or PBMCs provided the cDNA or gDNA that served as material.

Sequencing was performed with immunoSEQ multiplex PCR; in TCRdb, only in-frame clones are kept and a portion is missing. Seen here are around 700,000 clones, approximately 90% observed once, and the top ten hold under 0.3%. The CDR3 has 14 residues. The germline V gene encodes CDR1 LNHNV and CDR2 YYDKDF (reference sequence). V dropped 3 bases and J dropped 3 bases, with 9 bases sitting between them. V gene TRBV15 combines with J gene TRBJ1-5; the D is unclear. This receptor was taken from a woman younger than 35 with acute or convalescent COVID-19. The sample was peripheral blood. This CDR3 reads CATSRAGDNQPQHF. CDR3 nucleotides: TGTGCCACCAGCAGGGCCGGGGACAATCAGCCCCAGCATTTT.